This passage covers 30 T cell receptor beta chains from one sample sequenced in a study of T-cell reconstitution after alpha-beta-depleted transplantation in children. Unique molecular identifiers were built into the TCRbeta library. TCRdb reprocessed the PCR reads with MiXCR, giving one entry per CDR3 protein. This table holds some 240,000 distinct CDR3 sequences, approximately 9.7% found once. The sequencing here drew on PBMCs from the stem cell graft donor, taken from the stem cell graft. All receptors derive from a human donor who donated a stem cell graft to a child with SCID.

In its sample, this clonotype was seen many times. This chain connects TRBV5-8 to TRBJ1-4, with no clear D. V was cut by 1 base and J by 5 bases, with 12 bases left in between. The germline V gene encodes CDR1 SGHTS and CDR2 YDEGEE. The CDR3 runs to 15 residues. The CDR3 is CASSLLGSGNEKLFF. The DNA for the CDR3 is TGTGCCAGCAGCTTGCTCGGGAGTGGAAATGAAAAACTGTTTTTT. The entire variable domain, with the rest obtained from reference TRBV5-8 and TRBJ1-4, is as follows: EAGVTQSPTHLIKTRGQQATLRCSPISGHTSVYWYQQALGLGLQFLLWYDEGEERNRGNFPPRFSGRQFPNYSSELNVNALELEDSALYLCASSLLGSGNEKLFFGSGTQLSVL.

Worth noting for this clonotype: A much more abundant neighbour one base away suggests this may be a read error. V is TRBV3-1 and J is TRBJ2-3, with TRBD2 as a possible D gene (5 bases). CDR1 LGHDT and CDR2 YNNKEL come from the germline V gene (reference sequence). V was clipped by 6 bases and J by 0 bases, with 13 bases between them. There are 15 residues in the CDR3. The CDR3 DNA follows: TGTGCCAGCAGGCCAGGACTGCAGAGCACAGATACGCAGTATTTT. Its translation: CASRPGLQSTDTQYF.

This clonotype came up many times. The chain combines TRBV25-1 with TRBJ2-7; D might be TRBD1 or TRBD2, each matching 5 bases. The germline V gene encodes CDR1 MGHDK and CDR2 SYGVNS. The CDR3 runs to 13 residues. Trimming stripped 2 bases from V and 7 bases from J, with 12 bases between. In DNA, the CDR3 is TGTGCCAGCAGTGAAGGGGGAGAGAGGGAGCAGTACTTC. Translation: CASSEGGEREQYF.

This clonotype occurred many times. The chain couples TRBV12-3 or TRBV12-4 to TRBJ2-5, with D perhaps TRBD1 (7 bases). The CDR3 is made up of 15 amino acids. V lost 5 bases and J lost 5, with 18 bases in between. CDR3 in amino acids: CASSPMEGALETQYF. The DNA for the CDR3 is TGTGCCAGCAGTCCCATGGAGGGGGCCTTGGAGACCCAGTACTTC.

This clonotype was detected many times. J is TRBJ2-4 and V is TRBV29-1; 7 nucleotides align to TRBD1. The V gene end was trimmed by 7 bases and the J gene end by 6 bases; junction bases not matched to a gene: 6. Germline V gene lookup returns CDR1 SQVTM and CDR2 ANQGSEA. The CDR3 length is 12 residues. The CDR3 DNA reads as TGCAGCGGACAGGGCTGGGGAAACATTCAGTACTTC. Amino acid sequence: CSGQGWGNIQYF.

This clonotype was observed at least ten times. The rearrangement uses TRBV2 and TRBJ1-4, with a weak D call TRBD1 (5 bases). There are 13 residues in the CDR3. Germline V CDR1 and CDR2: SNHLY, FYNNEI. V was trimmed by 8 bases and J by 8 bases, leaving 15 bases between them. The CDR3 bases are TGTGCCAGCGCAAGGACAATTACCGAAAAACTGTTTTTT. Translating it yields CASARTITEKLFF.

This clonotype was detected ten times or more. The V and J genes are TRBV20-1 and TRBJ2-1, with TRBD1 as a possible D gene (5 bases). CDR3 length equals 12 residues. V was pared by 6 bases and J by 6 bases, with 12 bases between. Germline-derived CDR1 and CDR2 are DFQATT and SNEGSKA (reference sequence). This CDR3 reads CSAPDRSNEQFF. The CDR3 DNA is TGCAGTGCGCCAGACAGAAGCAATGAGCAGTTCTTC.

This clonotype was picked up many times. The V gene is TRBV4-1, the J gene TRBJ2-5; D remains ambiguous. CDR1 is MGHRA and CDR2 is YSYEKL in the germline V gene. The V end was cut by 2 bases, the J end by 1 base, with 5 bases between. The CDR3 covers 13 residues. CDR3 in amino acids: CASSQLPQETQYF. Here the CDR3 DNA reads TGCGCCAGCAGCCAACTACCCCAAGAGACCCAGTACTTC.

This clonotype was detected ten times or more. V and J are TRBV11-2 and TRBJ2-3; TRBD2 is a possible D gene (6 bases). This CDR3 comprises 18 residues. The germline gives CDR1 SGHAT, CDR2 FQNNGV. With 0 bases removed from V and 3 bases from J, the gap between germline ends came to 19 bases. The CDR3: CASSLDSPGGPHTDTQYF. The CDR3 DNA follows: TGTGCCAGCAGCTTAGACTCACCCGGAGGGCCTCATACAGATACGCAGTATTTT.

This chain uses TRBV7-9 with TRBJ2-1; D gene unclear. In germline, CDR1 is SEHNR, CDR2 FQNEAQ (reference sequence). The CDR3 has 15 amino acids. V shed 5 bases and J shed 4 bases, with 15 bases lying between them. The CDR3 DNA sequence: TGTGCCAGCAGCCACGAGGAGACTCTATACAATGAGCAGTTCTTC. Protein product: CASSHEETLYNEQFF.

V gene TRBV5-1 combines with J gene TRBJ2-1, with 9 nucleotides matching TRBD2. CDR3 length: 16 amino acids. Looked up from germline, CDR1 is SGHRS and CDR2 is YFSETQ. V dropped 4 bases and J dropped 8; count of bases not matched to a gene: 13. CDR3 DNA: TGCGCCAGCAGCGGCGGGCGGGGGGGCCACCTGTATGAGCAGTTCTTC. Its protein is CASSGGRGGHLYEQFF.

This clonotype was counted many times. The chain has TRBV12-3 or TRBV12-4 and TRBJ2-2, with D perhaps TRBD1 (6 bases). Trimming took off 2 bases at V and 5 bases at J, with 18 bases between the two ends. The CDR3 has 17 amino acids. The CDR3 loop reads CASSLWFGGWVTGELFF. In nucleotides, the CDR3 is TGTGCCAGCAGTTTATGGTTTGGGGGCTGGGTTACCGGGGAGCTGTTTTTT.

Ten or more counts support this clonotype. The chain joins TRBV4-2 to TRBJ2-7; possibly TRBD1 or TRBD2 for D (5 bases each). Germline V lookup: CDR1 LGHNA, CDR2 YNFKEQ. The CDR3 sequence is 11 residues long. CDR3 sequence: CPRDVGREQYF. DNA of the CDR3: TGTCCCCGGGACGTTGGACGCGAGCAGTACTTC.

At least ten counts were recorded for this clonotype. V gene TRBV20-1 combines with J gene TRBJ1-1; 7 nucleotides align to TRBD1. J gave up 4 bases and V 5 bases, and 7 bases lay outside the gene matches. CDR1 and CDR2 from the germline V gene are DFQATT and SNEGSKA (reference sequence). This CDR3 is built from 13 residues. CDR3 DNA sequence: TGCAGTGCTCGCTGGACAGGCGGCACTGAAGCTTTCTTT. Amino acid sequence: CSARWTGGTEAFF.

With respect to this clonotype: This may stem from a read error, because a much larger clone lies one nucleotide away. The V and J genes are TRBV9 and TRBJ2-7; D tentatively fits TRBD1 or TRBD2 (6 bases each). The germline V gene has CDR1 SGDLS and CDR2 YYNGEE. The CDR3 is 14 residues long. CDR3 in DNA: TGTGCCAGCAGCGTAGGGGGGGACACCTACGAGCAGTCCTTC. Protein sequence: CASSVGGDTYEQSF.

This clonotype was found many times. V gene TRBV14 combines with J gene TRBJ2-2; D is unresolved. Trimming took 0 bases from V and 6 from J, leaving 14 bases between them. The germline CDR1 and CDR2 sequences are SGHDN and FVKESK. CDR3 length equals 16 residues. The chain's CDR3 is CASSQEPGFVSGELFF. CDR3 nucleotides: TGTGCCAGCAGCCAAGAACCAGGATTCGTATCCGGGGAGCTGTTTTTT.

This clonotype came up many times. The rearrangement links TRBV28 to TRBJ2-7; D is perhaps TRBD1 (6 bases). Trimming took off 3 bases at V and 6 bases at J, with 9 bases between the two ends. This CDR3 comprises 12 residues. Germline loops: CDR1 MDHEN, CDR2 SYDVKM. CDR3 protein: CASSFLRGEQYF. CDR3 sequence (DNA): TGTGCCAGCAGTTTTCTCAGGGGCGAGCAGTACTTC.

This clonotype was seen a few times. J is TRBJ2-7 and V is TRBV14; 9 bases are a match to TRBD2. J was trimmed by 3 bases and V by 4 bases; bases with no gene match: 4. CDR1 is SGHDN and CDR2 is FVKESK in the germline V gene. This CDR3 is built from 14 residues. The CDR3 loop is CASSPGLALYEQYF. The CDR3 DNA follows: TGTGCCAGCAGCCCGGGACTAGCCCTCTACGAGCAGTACTTC. The full variable domain, with the rest looked up from reference TRBV14 and TRBJ2-7, is EAGVTQFPSHSVIEKGQTVTLRCDPISGHDNLYWYRRVMGKEIKFLLHFVKESKQDESGMPNNRFLAERTGGTYSTLKVQPAELEDSGVYFCASSPGLALYEQYFGPGTRLTVT.

This clonotype was found many times. The genes are TRBV20-1 and TRBJ1-2; D is ambiguous. V was trimmed by 3 bases and J by 8 bases, leaving 22 bases between them. The CDR3 consists of 15 residues. Germline V gene lookup returns CDR1 DFQATT and CDR2 SNEGSKA (reference sequence). The CDR3 region is CSARAARKNLGGYTF. The CDR3 nucleotides read TGCAGTGCTAGGGCGGCCAGGAAGAACCTGGGGGGCTACACCTTC.

This clonotype was recorded many times. The V and J genes are TRBV20-1 and TRBJ1-5; 11 bases are shared with TRBD1. V dropped 3 bases and J dropped 5; count of bases not matched to a gene: 6. This CDR3 comprises 15 residues. Germline CDR1 DFQATT, CDR2 SNEGSKA (reference sequence). The CDR3 DNA sequence: TGCAGTGCTAGTGGACAGGGGGCAAATGATCAGCCCCAGCATTTT. Translation gives CSASGQGANDQPQHF.

The table lists this clonotype with many counts. The J gene is TRBJ2-3, the V gene TRBV4-3; D may be TRBD2 (6 bases). Germline CDR1 reads LGHNA; CDR2 reads YSLEER. V shed 0 bases and J shed 1 base, with 14 bases lying between them. The length of the CDR3 is 17 residues. The CDR3: CASSQDLASDGTDTQYF. CDR3 DNA: TGCGCCAGCAGCCAAGATCTGGCTAGCGATGGCACAGATACGCAGTATTTT.

This clonotype was observed many times. The rearrangement uses TRBV20-1 and TRBJ2-5; TRBD2 aligns across 7 bases. V dropped 6 bases and J dropped 2; count of bases not matched to a gene: 9. In germline, CDR1 is DFQATT, CDR2 SNEGSKA (reference sequence). The CDR3 consists of 14 residues. CDR3 residues: CSAKDRRGQETQYF. In DNA form, the CDR3 reads TGCAGTGCGAAGGATCGGCGGGGGCAAGAGACCCAGTACTTC.

At least ten counts were recorded for this clonotype. The rearrangement joins TRBV10-3 to TRBJ1-1; perhaps TRBD1 as D (6 bases). V was shortened by 6 bases and J by 4 bases, with 15 bases between the two germline ends. The CDR3 sequence is 14 residues long. Germline CDR1 reads ENHRY; CDR2 reads SYGVKD. The CDR3 loop is CAISTGSGGTEAFF. The CDR3 bases are TGTGCCATCAGCACAGGGTCTGGGGGCACTGAAGCTTTCTTT.

In its sample, this clonotype was seen many times. J is TRBJ2-2 and V is TRBV20-1; 8 bases match TRBD2. The CDR3 consists of 13 residues. Germline CDR1 reads DFQATT; CDR2 reads SNEGSKA (reference sequence). Trimming at V came to 3 bases and at J to 4 bases, leaving 1 base not matched to a gene. For the CDR3, the DNA is TGCAGTGCTAGGGGGACTAGCACCGGGGAGCTGTTTTTT. It translates to CSARGTSTGELFF.

This chain links TRBV18 with TRBJ1-5; 8 nucleotides align to TRBD1. This CDR3 region has 15 residues. Trimming at V came to 4 bases and at J to 8 bases, leaving 10 bases not matched to a gene. Germline CDR1 and CDR2: KGHSH and LQKENI. The CDR3 sequence is CASSLLTGVVEPQHF. The CDR3 DNA sequence: TGTGCCAGCTCACTACTGACAGGGGTCGTAGAGCCCCAGCATTTT. The full variable domain, in which reference TRBV18 and TRBJ1-5 provide the parts outside the CDR3, is NAGVMQNPRHLVRRRGQEARLRCSPMKGHSHVYWYRQLPEEGLKFMVYLQKENIIDESGMPKERFSAEFPKEGPSILRIQQVVRGDSAAYFCASSLLTGVVEPQHFGDGTRLSIL.

This clonotype occurred many times. The chain has TRBV7-9 and TRBJ2-3; possible D gene TRBD1, 6 bases. Germline V gene sequence: CDR1 SEHNR, CDR2 FQNEAQ (reference sequence). V was shortened by 1 base and J by 10 bases, with 12 bases between the two germline ends. The CDR3 has 13 amino acids. CDR3 in amino acids: CASSLGGGSPQYF. Written as DNA, the CDR3 is TGTGCCAGCAGCTTAGGAGGGGGTTCGCCGCAGTATTTT.

The gene calls are TRBV28 and TRBJ2-7; no reliable D call. The V gene lost 6 bases and the J gene lost 4 bases, with 10 bases spanning the gap. The CDR3 runs 12 residues. Germline V CDR1 and CDR2: MDHEN, SYDVKM. The CDR3 DNA reads TGTGCCAGCAGGACCGACGTTTACGAGCAGTACTTC. Its protein is CASRTDVYEQYF. The full variable domain, completed using reference TRBV28 and TRBJ2-7, is DVKVTQSSRYLVKRTGEKVFLECVQDMDHENMFWYRQDPGLGLRLIYFSYDVKMKEKGDIPEGYSVSREKKERFSLILESASTNQTSMYLCASRTDVYEQYFGPGTRLTVT.

Concerning this clonotype itself: A junction end diverges from the germline sequence, so it may reflect a read error. The gene calls are TRBV5-1 and TRBJ2-2, with D perhaps matching TRBD2 (5 bases). The CDR3 totals 14 residues. Germline-derived CDR1 and CDR2 are SGHRS and YFSETQ. For the CDR3, the DNA is TGCACCAGCAGCTCGCAAGGGAGCACCGGGGAGCTGTTTTTT. It encodes CTSSSQGSTGELFF.

As for this clonotype: This may come from a read error, since a much larger clone is one base off. The chain has TRBV10-3 and TRBJ2-5; 8 positions agree with TRBD2. Germline assignment: CDR1 ENHRY and CDR2 SYGVKD. The CDR3 spans 13 residues. The CDR3 region is CTIRPAGEETQYF. CDR3 nucleotide sequence: TGTACCATCCGACCAGCGGGGGAAGAGACCCAGTACTTC.

This clonotype was counted many times. The chain recombines TRBV2 with TRBJ1-6, with TRBD1 matching 10 bases. V lost 6 bases, J lost 9 bases, and 5 bases stayed unmatched. In germline, CDR1 is SNHLY, CDR2 FYNNEI. CDR3 size: 14 residues. Here the CDR3 reads CASRGDRGGSPLHF. CDR3 bases: TGTGCCAGCAGGGGGGACAGGGGAGGTTCACCCCTCCACTTT.